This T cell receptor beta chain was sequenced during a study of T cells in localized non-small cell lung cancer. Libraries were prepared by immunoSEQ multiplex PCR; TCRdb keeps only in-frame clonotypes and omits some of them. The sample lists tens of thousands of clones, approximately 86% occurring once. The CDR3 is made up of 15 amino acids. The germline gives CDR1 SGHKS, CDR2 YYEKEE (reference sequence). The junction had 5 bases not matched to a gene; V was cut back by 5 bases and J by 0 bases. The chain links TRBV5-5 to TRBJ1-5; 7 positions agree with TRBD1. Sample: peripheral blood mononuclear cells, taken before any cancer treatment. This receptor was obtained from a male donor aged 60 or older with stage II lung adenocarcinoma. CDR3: CASSWTGDSNQPQHF. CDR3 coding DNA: TGTGCCAGCAGTTGGACAGGTGATAGCAATCAGCCCCAGCATTTT.